Listed below are T cell receptor beta chains from one sample, sequenced in a study of blood T cell repertoires in COVID-19. TCRdb's table, derived via immunoSEQ multiplex PCR, lists solely in-frame clones and lacks some. In the table there are 200,000 to 300,000 clones, 70% to 90% of which are singletons. Material for sequencing was peripheral blood. Every receptor here comes from a human donor in a cohort sampled during active COVID-19. CDR3s leave out the opening cysteine and the closing phenylalanine or tryptophan.

len: 11; v_gene: TRBV4-1; j_gene: TRBJ2-7; CDR3aa: ASSQTPPYEQY
len: 14; v_gene: TRBV18; j_gene: TRBJ1-2; CDR3aa: ASSPAIAGRDYGYT
len: 10; v_gene: TRBV24-1; j_gene: TRBJ2-5; CDR3aa: ATSDFGETQY
len: 13; v_gene: TRBV19; j_gene: TRBJ2-5; CDR3aa: ASSTGLAGRETQY
len: 13; v_gene: TRBV15; j_gene: TRBJ2-1; CDR3aa: ATSELAGAYNEQF
len: 9; v_gene: TRBV12-3/TRBV12-4; j_gene: TRBJ1-2; CDR3aa: ASSRRSGYT
len: 13; v_gene: TRBV28; j_gene: TRBJ1-1; CDR3aa: ASSSPLPPNTEAF
len: 13; v_gene: TRBV6-5; j_gene: TRBJ2-5; CDR3aa: ASSLWTSGKETQY
len: 16; v_gene: TRBV5-1; j_gene: TRBJ1-2; CDR3aa: ASSSADRKTGRHYGYT
len: 12; v_gene: TRBV7-8; j_gene: TRBJ1-6; CDR3aa: ASRFPAGDSPLH
len: 12; v_gene: TRBV21-1; j_gene: TRBJ1-3; CDR3aa: ASSKVAGGNTIY
len: 13; v_gene: TRBV24-1; j_gene: TRBJ1-5; CDR3aa: ATSESETVNQPQH
len: 14; v_gene: TRBV6-1; j_gene: TRBJ2-7; CDR3aa: ASSEGGFGPKHEQY
len: 17; v_gene: TRBV11-2; j_gene: TRBJ1-6; CDR3aa: ASSPPTGEILSYNSPLH
len: 12; v_gene: TRBV11-2; j_gene: TRBJ1-2; CDR3aa: ASSLGQGLVGYT
len: 10; v_gene: TRBV28; j_gene: TRBJ2-7; CDR3aa: ASSSPPYEQY
len: 11; v_gene: TRBV28; j_gene: TRBJ1-6; CDR3aa: ANRGPVNSPLH
len: 13; v_gene: TRBV28; j_gene: TRBJ2-1; CDR3aa: ASSFSGGSYNEQF
len: 13; v_gene: TRBV6-5; j_gene: TRBJ2-5; CDR3aa: ASSYSVDRAATQY
len: 13; v_gene: TRBV11-2; j_gene: TRBJ1-5; CDR3aa: ASSLGVTGNQPQH
len: 15; v_gene: TRBV14; j_gene: TRBJ1-2; CDR3aa: ASSPRTGQFGLYGYT
len: 15; v_gene: TRBV5-1; j_gene: TRBJ2-7; CDR3aa: ASSLELGRVRSYEQY
len: 14; v_gene: TRBV3-1/TRBV3-2; j_gene: TRBJ2-7; CDR3aa: ASSPSTGQGSYEQY
len: 13; v_gene: TRBV5-1; j_gene: TRBJ2-3; CDR3aa: ASSLEGGAVDTQY
len: 13; v_gene: TRBV10-1; j_gene: TRBJ2-1; CDR3aa: ASSDPGLAGNEQF